The T cell receptor beta chain under discussion was sequenced for a study of T cell responses to AZD1222 COVID-19 vaccine. Study summary: Combined were second doses at about 4 or about 12 weeks. Findings and caveats of the study: Dominant CD4 TCR responses targeted spike regions 160-218 and 743-854. Seropositive status at baseline applied to only a handful of AZD1222 recipients.

The CDR3 runs 15 residues. The V end was cut by 4 bases, the J end by 8 bases, with 19 bases between. Germline V gene sequence: CDR1 SGHRS, CDR2 YFSETQ. Libraries were prepared by immunoSEQ multiplex PCR; TCRdb keeps only in-frame clonotypes and omits some of them. Among approximately 110,000 clones, approximately 84% were seen once, and the ten largest hold about 7.8%. As to this clone: The antigen remains undetermined.

The input for sequencing was peripheral blood, taken on day 0 of AZD1222 vaccination. The chain is built from TRBV5-1 and TRBJ2-1; D is ambiguous. This clonotype originated in an adult in good health. The CDR3: CASSALGGRGDEQFF. The DNA for the CDR3 is TGCGCCAGCAGCGCGCTCGGTGGACGTGGGGATGAGCAGTTCTTC. Full variable domain (rest looked up from reference TRBV5-1 and TRBJ2-1): KAGVTQTPRYLIKTRGQQVTLSCSPISGHRSVSWYQQTPGQGLQFLFEYFSETQRNKGNFPGRFSGRQFSNSRSEMNVSTLELGDSALYLCASSALGGRGDEQFFGPGTRLTVL.